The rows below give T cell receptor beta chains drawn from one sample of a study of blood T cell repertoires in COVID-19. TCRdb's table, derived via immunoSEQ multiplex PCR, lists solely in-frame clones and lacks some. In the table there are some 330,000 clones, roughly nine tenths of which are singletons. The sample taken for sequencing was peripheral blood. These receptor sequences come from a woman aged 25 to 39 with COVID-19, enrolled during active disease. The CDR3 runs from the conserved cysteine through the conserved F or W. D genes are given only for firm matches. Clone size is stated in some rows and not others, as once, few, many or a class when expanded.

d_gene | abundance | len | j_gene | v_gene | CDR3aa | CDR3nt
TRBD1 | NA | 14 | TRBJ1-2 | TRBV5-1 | CASSLMTGGFGYTF | TGCGCCAGCAGCTTAATGACAGGGGGCTTTGGCTACACCTTC
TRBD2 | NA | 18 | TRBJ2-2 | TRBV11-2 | CASSLVGLAGVSTGELFF | TGTGCCAGCAGCTTAGTAGGACTAGCGGGGGTTTCCACCGGGGAGCTGTTTTTT
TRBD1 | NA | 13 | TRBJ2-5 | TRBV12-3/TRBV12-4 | CASSHRGQETQYF | TGTGCCAGCAGCCACAGGGGGCAAGAGACCCAGTACTTC
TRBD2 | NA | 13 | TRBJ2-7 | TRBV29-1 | CSVEDRLAGEQYF | TGCAGCGTTGAAGATCGACTAGCGGGGGAGCAGTACTTC
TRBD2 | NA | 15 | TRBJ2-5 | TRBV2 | CASQRISGGEETQYF | TGTGCCAGCCAACGTATTAGCGGGGGGGAAGAGACCCAGTACTTC
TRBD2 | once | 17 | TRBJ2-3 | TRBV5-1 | CASSLFGGGGSTDTQYF | TGCGCCAGCAGCTTGTTTGGCGGGGGAGGGAGCACAGATACGCAGTATTTT
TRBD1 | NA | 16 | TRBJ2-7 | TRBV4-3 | CASSQGAGQDLYEQYF | TGCGCCAGCAGCCAGGGTGCGGGACAGGACCTCTACGAGCAGTACTTC
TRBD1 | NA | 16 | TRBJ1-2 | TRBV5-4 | CASIGQGGVAGYGYTF | TGTGCCAGCATTGGACAGGGAGGGGTGGCTGGGTATGGCTACACCTTC
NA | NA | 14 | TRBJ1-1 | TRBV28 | CASSLMVSGRGAFF | TGTGCCAGCAGTTTAATGGTGAGCGGGAGGGGAGCTTTCTTT
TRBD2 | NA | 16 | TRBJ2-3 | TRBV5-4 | CASSLMGASGGDTQYF | TGTGCCAGCAGCTTGATGGGGGCTAGCGGGGGTGATACGCAGTATTTT
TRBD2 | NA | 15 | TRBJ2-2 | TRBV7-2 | CASSLGGANTGELFF | TGTGCCAGCAGCCTGGGGGGGGCGAACACCGGGGAGCTGTTTTTT
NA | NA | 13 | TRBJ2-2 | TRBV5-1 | CASIELNTGELFF | TGCGCCAGCATCGAGTTGAACACCGGGGAGCTGTTTTTT
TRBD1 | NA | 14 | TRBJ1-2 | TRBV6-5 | CASSPLDRGRGYTF | TGTGCCAGCAGTCCCTTGGACAGGGGGCGAGGCTACACCTTC
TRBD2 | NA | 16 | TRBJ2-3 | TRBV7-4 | CASSPGTRPLGDTQYF | TGTGCCAGCAGCCCCGGGACTAGGCCTCTCGGGGATACGCAGTATTTT
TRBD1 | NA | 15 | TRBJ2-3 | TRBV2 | CASSEDATGTDTQYF | TGTGCCAGCTCCGAGGATGCGACAGGGACAGATACGCAGTATTTT
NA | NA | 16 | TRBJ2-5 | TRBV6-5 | CASSYLSTPVGETQYF | TGTGCCAGCAGTTACCTATCGACCCCGGTCGGGGAGACCCAGTACTTC
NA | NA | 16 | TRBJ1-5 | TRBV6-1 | CASSEYATASNQPQHF | TGTGCCAGCAGTGAATATGCGACAGCCAGCAATCAGCCCCAGCATTTT
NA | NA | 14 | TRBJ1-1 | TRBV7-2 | CASLWWPPNTEAFF | TGTGCCAGCCTCTGGTGGCCCCCGAACACTGAAGCTTTCTTT
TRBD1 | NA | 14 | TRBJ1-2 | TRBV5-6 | CASSSLTGGNGYTF | TGTGCCAGCAGCTCGTTGACAGGGGGCAATGGCTACACCTTC
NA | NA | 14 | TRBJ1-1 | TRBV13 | CASSLPGLNTEAFF | TGTGCCAGCAGCTTACCGGGGTTGAACACTGAAGCTTTCTTT
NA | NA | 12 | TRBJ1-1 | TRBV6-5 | CASKGRDTEAFF | TGTGCCAGCAAAGGGAGGGACACTGAAGCTTTCTTT
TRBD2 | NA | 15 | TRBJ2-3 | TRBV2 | CASSEVQRGLETQYF | TGTGCCAGCAGTGAAGTTCAAAGGGGACTAGAAACGCAGTATTTT
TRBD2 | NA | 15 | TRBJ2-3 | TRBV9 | CASSKGLPQRGTQYF | TGTGCCAGCAGCAAGGGACTACCACAAAGGGGTACGCAGTATTTT
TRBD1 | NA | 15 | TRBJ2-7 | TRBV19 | CASSTGQGGPYEQYF | TGTGCCAGTAGTACGGGACAGGGTGGCCCCTACGAGCAGTACTTC
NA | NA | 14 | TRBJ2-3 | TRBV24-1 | CATSDRRGSDTQYF | TGTGCCACCAGTGATAGGAGGGGATCCGATACGCAGTATTTT
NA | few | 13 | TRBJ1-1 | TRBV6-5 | CASSYRGNTEAFF | TGTGCCAGCAGTTACAGGGGGAACACTGAAGCTTTCTTT
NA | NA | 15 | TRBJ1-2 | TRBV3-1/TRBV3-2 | CASSQQDRPYISYTF | TGTGCCAGCAGCCAACAGGACAGACCCTATATTAGCTACACCTTC
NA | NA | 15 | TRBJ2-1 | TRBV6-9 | CASSYDSPAYNEQFF | TGTGCCAGCAGTTACGACAGCCCGGCTTACAATGAGCAGTTCTTC
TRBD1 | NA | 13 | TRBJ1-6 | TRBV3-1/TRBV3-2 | CASRQGEDSPLHF | TGTGCCAGCCGTCAGGGGGAGGATTCACCCCTCCACTTT
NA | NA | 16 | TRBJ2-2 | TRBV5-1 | CASRPTTGSNTGELFF | TGCGCCAGCAGGCCCACTACAGGGTCGAACACCGGGGAGCTGTTTTTT
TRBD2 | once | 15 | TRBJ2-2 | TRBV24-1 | CATSDPGLATGELFF | TGTGCCACCAGTGACCCAGGACTAGCTACCGGGGAGCTGTTTTTT
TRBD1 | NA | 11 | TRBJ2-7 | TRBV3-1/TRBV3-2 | CASGQGYEQYF | TGTGCCAGCGGACAGGGTTACGAGCAGTACTTC
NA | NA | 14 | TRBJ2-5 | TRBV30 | CAWSVQSGWETQYF | TGTGCCTGGAGTGTACAGAGCGGCTGGGAGACCCAGTACTTC
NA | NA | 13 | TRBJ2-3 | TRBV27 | CASRRSSTDTQYF | TGTGCCAGCAGGCGATCTAGCACAGATACGCAGTATTTT
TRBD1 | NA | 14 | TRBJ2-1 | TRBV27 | CVGLRDRGYNEQFF | TGTGTGGGCCTCCGGGACAGGGGTTACAATGAGCAGTTCTTC
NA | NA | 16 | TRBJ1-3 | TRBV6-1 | CASSEALRALRNTIYF | TGTGCCAGCAGTGAAGCGCTAAGAGCTCTGAGAAACACCATATATTTT
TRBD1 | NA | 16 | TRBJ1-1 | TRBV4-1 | CASSQAGQAWGTEAFF | TGCGCCAGCAGCCAAGCGGGACAGGCGTGGGGGACTGAAGCTTTCTTT